This passage covers 24 T cell receptor beta chains from one sample sequenced in a study of CD8 T cells in ankylosing spondylitis. These receptors have no known antigen. From the 5' RACE reads, TCRdb called clonotypes with MiXCR, one entry per CDR3 protein. The sample includes some 450,000 distinct CDR3 sequences, roughly 17% of them seen just once. Study-level results: Blood of patients with ankylosing spondylitis appeared to be characterized by a TCR beta motif of eight highly homologous variants.

The specimen was blood, either unsorted or a sorted T cell fraction (not recorded which). Receptors were obtained from a male donor with ankylosing spondylitis.

This chain connects TRBV4-1 to TRBJ2-2; 8 positions agree with TRBD2. The trim removed 2 bases at V and 4 bases at J, leaving 9 bases unmatched. The CDR3 is made up of 17 amino acids. The germline CDR1 and CDR2 sequences are MGHRA and YSYEKL. The CDR3 loop is CASSQPGRVGITGELFF. The CDR3 nucleotides are TGCGCCAGCAGCCAACCCGGGAGGGTAGGGATCACCGGGGAGCTGTTTTTT.

This clonotype was found a few times. This chain uses TRBV7-9 with TRBJ2-2; D remains ambiguous. V was pared by 5 bases and J by 5 bases, with 15 bases between. The CDR3 loop spans 15 amino acids. Germline V gene lookup returns CDR1 SEHNR and CDR2 FQNEAQ (reference sequence). CDR3 region: CASSPTSTGTGELFF. In DNA, the CDR3 is TGTGCCAGCAGCCCCACCAGTACTGGGACCGGGGAGCTGTTTTTT.

J is TRBJ1-4 and V is TRBV4-1; D is unresolved. Germline lookup yields CDR1 MGHRA and CDR2 YSYEKL. The V end lost 4 bases, the J end lost 5 bases, and 8 bases lay between the germline ends. There are 13 residues in the CDR3. The CDR3: CASSRRWNEKLFF. CDR3 in DNA: TGCGCCAGCAGCCGCCGGTGGAATGAAAAACTGTTTTTT.

The chain has TRBV2 and TRBJ2-7, with unresolved D. V was trimmed by 6 bases and J by 4 bases, leaving 13 bases between them. Per germline, CDR1 SNHLY and CDR2 FYNNEI. The CDR3 is made up of 13 amino acids. The CDR3 DNA follows: TGTGCCAGCAGGGCAGGCCTAGGTTACGAGCAGTACTTC. It yields the protein CASRAGLGYEQYF.

This clonotype occurred a few times. The rearrangement joins TRBV6-5 to TRBJ2-3; no clear D. V dropped 0 bases and J dropped 2 bases, with 6 bases sitting between them. This CDR3 region has 14 residues. Germline V gene lookup returns CDR1 MNHEY and CDR2 SVGAGI. CDR3 DNA sequence: TGTGCCAGCAGTTACTCCACAGCCACAGATACGCAGTATTTT. Amino acid sequence: CASSYSTATDTQYF.

This clonotype was detected many times. V usage is TRBV5-6 and J usage is TRBJ1-5; D not resolved. V was shortened by 0 bases and J by 3 bases, with 13 bases between the two germline ends. This CDR3 contains 16 residues. Germline CDR1 SGHDT, CDR2 YYEEEE. CDR3 sequence: CASSLGPYGNNQPQHF. DNA for the CDR3: TGTGCCAGCAGCTTGGGGCCGTACGGGAACAATCAGCCCCAGCATTTT.

The chain employs TRBV12-3 or TRBV12-4 and TRBJ1-5, with D unclear. This CDR3 has 16 amino acids. V dropped 1 base and J dropped 3 bases, with 13 bases sitting between them. CDR3 in DNA: TGTGCCAGCAGTTTAGTCTCCAAGTACTACAATCAGCCCCAGCATTTT. It is translated as CASSLVSKYYNQPQHF.

The chain uses TRBV6-1 and TRBJ2-7; D is possibly TRBD2 (6 bases). Germline CDR1 reads MNHNS; CDR2 reads SASEGT. The CDR3 spans 14 residues. V was clipped by 6 bases and J by 3 bases, with 15 bases between them. The CDR3: CASSSLSGVYEQYF. In DNA, the CDR3 is TGTGCCAGCAGCTCGCTTAGCGGAGTCTACGAGCAGTACTTC.

Regarding this clonotype: A much larger clone differs by one base, so this may be a read error. The rearrangement uses TRBV12-3 or TRBV12-4 and TRBJ2-5; 10 bases are shared with TRBD1. The ends lost 6 bases at V and 4 bases at J; junction bases unmatched: 14. This CDR3 contains 17 residues. CDR3 sequence: CASSPLWDRGPRETQYF. The CDR3 region has the DNA TGTGCCAGCAGCCCTCTCTGGGACAGGGGACCCCGAGAGACCCAGTACTTC.

This clonotype was detected a few times. The chain carries TRBV7-9 and TRBJ1-1, with unresolved D. V was clipped by 2 bases and J by 1 base, with 11 bases between them. The CDR3 covers 15 residues. Germline values: CDR1 SEHNR, CDR2 FQNEAQ (reference sequence). The CDR3 DNA reads as TGTGCCAGCAGCTTATCAAGACCCCCGAACACTGAAGCTTTCTTT. Translated, it gives CASSLSRPPNTEAFF.

This clonotype was seen once. The chain uses TRBV20-1 and TRBJ1-1, with a tentative D call TRBD1 (5 bases). V lost 4 bases and J 2 bases, leaving 14 bases between the germline ends. This CDR3 has 14 residues. Germline V gene data show CDR1 as DFQATT and CDR2 as SNEGSKA (reference sequence). DNA for the CDR3: TGCAGTGCTATTGGGGGAAGGGGAAACACTGAAGCTTTCTTT. It codes for CSAIGGRGNTEAFF.

V gene TRBV5-1 combines with J gene TRBJ2-1, with 9 nucleotides matching TRBD1. This CDR3 is built from 15 residues. Germline V gene lookup returns CDR1 SGHRS and CDR2 YFSETQ. Losses at the gene ends were 4 bases for V and 5 bases for J; bases not matched to a gene: 7. In nucleotides, the CDR3 is TGCGCCAGCAGCATTCCCGGGACAGGGAACAATGAGCAGTTCTTC. Its translation is CASSIPGTGNNEQFF. Supplemented by reference TRBV5-1 and TRBJ2-1, the full variable domain reads KAGVTQTPRYLIKTRGQQVTLSCSPISGHRSVSWYQQTPGQGLQFLFEYFSETQRNKGNFPGRFSGRQFSNSRSEMNVSTLELGDSALYLCASSIPGTGNNEQFFGPGTRLTVL.

This clonotype was counted at least ten times. The chain uses TRBV6-2 or TRBV6-3 and TRBJ2-7; 7 nucleotides align to TRBD2. Germline CDR1 MNHEY, CDR2 SVGEGT. V lost 6 bases, J lost 1 base, and 6 bases stayed unmatched. This CDR3 is built from 14 residues. In DNA, the CDR3 is TGTGCCAGCAGAAGGGAGGGACGATCCTACGAGCAGTACTTC. This codes for CASRREGRSYEQYF.

This clonotype has a handful of counts. The genes are TRBV24-1 and TRBJ1-5, with D tentatively TRBD1 (5 bases). With 1 base removed from V and 6 bases from J, the gap between germline ends came to 12 bases. This CDR3 is built from 15 residues. CDR1 KGHDR and CDR2 SFDVKD come from the germline V gene. Written as DNA, the CDR3 is TGTGCCACCAGTGATTTCGGGCAGGGCCTTCAGCCCCAGCATTTT. Residues: CATSDFGQGLQPQHF.

The V and J genes are TRBV5-1 and TRBJ2-1; D is possibly TRBD1 (5 bases). This CDR3 is 12 amino acids long. Trimming stripped 3 bases from V and 9 bases from J, with 10 bases between. Germline V gives CDR1 SGHRS, CDR2 YFSETQ. CDR3 in amino acids: CASSSQGTEQFF. For the CDR3, the DNA is TGCGCCAGCAGCTCTCAGGGAACTGAGCAGTTCTTC.

This clonotype was detected a few times. The chain has TRBV12-3 or TRBV12-4 and TRBJ2-6; 9 bases line up with TRBD1. The CDR3 is 20 amino acids. The junction had 11 bases not matched to a gene; V was cut back by 2 bases and J by 0 bases. The CDR3 loop reads CASSLRGDREHRSGANVLTF. The CDR3 nucleotides read TGTGCCAGCAGTTTAAGGGGGGACAGGGAACATCGCTCTGGGGCCAACGTCCTGACTTTC.

This clonotype was found a few times. This chain joins TRBV20-1 and TRBJ1-1, with 12 bases aligning to TRBD1. Germline values: CDR1 DFQATT, CDR2 SNEGSKA (reference sequence). The CDR3 is made up of 14 amino acids. J was trimmed by 4 bases and V by 3 bases; bases with no gene match: 3. The CDR3 reads CSARGDRGLTEAFF. The DNA for the CDR3 is TGCAGTGCTAGGGGGGACAGGGGGCTCACTGAAGCTTTCTTT.

This chain links TRBV27 with TRBJ2-1; D is possibly TRBD1 (6 bases). The CDR3 is 14 residues long. V lost 6 bases, J lost 8 bases, and 17 bases lay in between. CDR1 is MNHEY and CDR2 is SMNVEV in the germline V gene (reference sequence). CDR3 nucleotides: TGTGCCAGCAGGCGCGGACAGTCTGGGGATGAGCAGTTCTTC. Residues: CASRRGQSGDEQFF.

The table lists this clonotype with a few counts. The chain combines TRBV12-3 or TRBV12-4 with TRBJ2-3; TRBD1 agrees at 8 bases. This CDR3 has 17 residues. The J segment lost 0 bases and the V segment lost 6 bases, leaving 11 bases of the junction unmatched. CDR3 region: CASSHGQGGSSTDTQYF. In DNA form, the CDR3 reads TGTGCCAGCAGCCATGGACAGGGCGGATCAAGCACAGATACGCAGTATTTT.

The chain carries TRBV15 and TRBJ1-5; D not certain. The ends were cut back, 3 bases at V and 9 bases at J, with 6 bases in the middle. This CDR3 comprises 11 residues. CDR1 and CDR2 (germline): LNHNV, YYDKDF (reference sequence). Here the CDR3 DNA reads TGTGCCACCAGCAGCGACGGGCCCCAGCATTTT. Protein: CATSSDGPQHF. Together with reference TRBV15 and TRBJ1-5, the CDR3 gives the full variable domain: DAMVIQNPRYQVTQFGKPVTLSCSQTLNHNVMYWYQQKSSQAPKLLFHYYDKDFNNEADTPDNFQSRRPNTSFCFLDIRSPGLGDTAMYLCATSSDGPQHFGDGTRLSIL.

The gene calls are TRBV12-3 or TRBV12-4 and TRBJ2-4, with 12 bases aligning to TRBD2. V gave up 7 bases and J gave up 7 bases; unmatched junction bases: 2. CDR3 length: 13 residues. CDR3 residues: CASTLAGGNIQYF. The CDR3 nucleotides are TGTGCCAGCACCCTAGCGGGGGGGAACATTCAGTACTTC.

CDR3 nucleotide sequence: TGCGCCAGCACACCGACACAGGGGAGTCTCTCTGAAGCTTTCTTT. Protein sequence: CASTPTQGSLSEAFF. V usage is TRBV5-1 and J usage is TRBJ1-1; 7 bases are a match to TRBD1. This CDR3 region has 15 residues. V dropped 6 bases and J dropped 6; count of bases not matched to a gene: 14. CDR1 and CDR2 (germline): SGHRS, YFSETQ.

This rearrangement joins TRBV28 to TRBJ2-7; possible D gene TRBD2, 5 bases. There are 14 residues in the CDR3. Deletions cut 6 bases from V and 2 bases from J, with 14 bases between. Germline CDR1 and CDR2: MDHEN and SYDVKM. The CDR3 nucleotides are TGTGCCAGCAGGGGATCCGGGAAGCCCTACGAGCAGTACTTC. Translated: CASRGSGKPYEQYF.

As DNA, the CDR3 is TGTGCCAGCCTGCCCCCGGGGAGCTATGGCTACACCTTC. It encodes CASLPPGSYGYTF. This chain uses TRBV28 with TRBJ1-2; no clear D gene. V lost 8 bases and J lost 4, with 14 bases in between. The germline V gene has CDR1 MDHEN and CDR2 SYDVKM. The CDR3 loop spans 13 amino acids.